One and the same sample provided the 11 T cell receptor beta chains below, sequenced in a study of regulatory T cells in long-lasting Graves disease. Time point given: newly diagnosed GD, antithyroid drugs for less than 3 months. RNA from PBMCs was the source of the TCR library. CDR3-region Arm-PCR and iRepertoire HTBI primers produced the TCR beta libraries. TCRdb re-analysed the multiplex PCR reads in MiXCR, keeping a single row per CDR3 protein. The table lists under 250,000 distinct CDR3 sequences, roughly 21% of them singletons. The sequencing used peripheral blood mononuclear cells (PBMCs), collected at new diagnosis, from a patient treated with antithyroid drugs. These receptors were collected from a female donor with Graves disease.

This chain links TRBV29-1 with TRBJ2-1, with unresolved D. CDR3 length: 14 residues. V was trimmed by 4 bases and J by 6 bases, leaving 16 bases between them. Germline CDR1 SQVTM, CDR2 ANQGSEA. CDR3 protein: CSVGRSGYFNEQFF. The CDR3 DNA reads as TGCAGCGTTGGACGGTCGGGCTACTTCAATGAGCAGTTCTTC.

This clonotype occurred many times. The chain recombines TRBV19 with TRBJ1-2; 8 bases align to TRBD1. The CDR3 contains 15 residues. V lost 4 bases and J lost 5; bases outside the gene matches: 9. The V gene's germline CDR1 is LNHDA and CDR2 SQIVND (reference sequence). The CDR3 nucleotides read TGTGCCAGTAGTAAAGGACAGGGATGGGGTTATGGCTACACCTTC. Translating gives CASSKGQGWGYGYTF.

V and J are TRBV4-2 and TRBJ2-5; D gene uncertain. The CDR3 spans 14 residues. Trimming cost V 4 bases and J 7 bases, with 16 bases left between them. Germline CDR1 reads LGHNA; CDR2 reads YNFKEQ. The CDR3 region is CASSLSGPPRTQYF. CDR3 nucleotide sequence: TGTGCCAGCAGCCTTTCCGGGCCCCCTAGGACCCAGTACTTC.

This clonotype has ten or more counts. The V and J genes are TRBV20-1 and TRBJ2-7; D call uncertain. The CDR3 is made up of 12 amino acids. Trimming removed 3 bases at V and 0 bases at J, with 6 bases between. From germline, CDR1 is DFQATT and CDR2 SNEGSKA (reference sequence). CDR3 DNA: TGCAGTGCTAGCCTAGGCTCCTACGAGCAGTACTTC. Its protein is CSASLGSYEQYF.

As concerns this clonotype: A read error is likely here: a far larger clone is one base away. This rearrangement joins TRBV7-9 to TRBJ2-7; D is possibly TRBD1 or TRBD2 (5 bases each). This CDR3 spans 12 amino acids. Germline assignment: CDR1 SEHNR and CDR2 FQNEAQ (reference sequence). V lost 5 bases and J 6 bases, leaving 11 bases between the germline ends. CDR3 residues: CASSRDGCEQYF. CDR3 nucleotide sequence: TGTGCCAGCAGCCGGGACGGGTGCGAGCAGTACTTC.

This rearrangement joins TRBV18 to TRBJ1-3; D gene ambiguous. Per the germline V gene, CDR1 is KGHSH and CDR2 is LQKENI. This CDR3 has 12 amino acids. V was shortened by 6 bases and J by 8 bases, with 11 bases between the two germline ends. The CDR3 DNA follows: TGTGCCAGCTCGGATTCGGTGGACACCATATATTTT. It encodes CASSDSVDTIYF.

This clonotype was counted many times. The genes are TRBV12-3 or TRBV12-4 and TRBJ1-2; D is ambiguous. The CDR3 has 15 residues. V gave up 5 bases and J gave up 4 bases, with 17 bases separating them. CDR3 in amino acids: CASSRALGATYGYTF. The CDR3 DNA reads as TGTGCCAGCAGTCGGGCCCTGGGCGCTACCTATGGCTACACCTTC.

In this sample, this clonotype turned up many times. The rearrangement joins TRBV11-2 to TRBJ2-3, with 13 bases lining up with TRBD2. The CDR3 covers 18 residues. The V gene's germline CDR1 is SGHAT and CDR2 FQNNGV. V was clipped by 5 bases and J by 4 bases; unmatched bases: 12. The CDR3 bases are TGTGCCAGCAGCACCAGGACTAGCGGGAGAGGGGGGGCAGATACGCAGTATTTT. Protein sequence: CASSTRTSGRGGADTQYF.

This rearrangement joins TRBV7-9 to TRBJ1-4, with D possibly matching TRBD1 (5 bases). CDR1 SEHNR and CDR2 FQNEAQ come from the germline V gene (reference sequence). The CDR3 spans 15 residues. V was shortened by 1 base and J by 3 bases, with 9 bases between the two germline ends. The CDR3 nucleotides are TGTGCCAGCAGCTTAGAGGGACTCTCTAATGAAAAACTGTTTTTT. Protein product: CASSLEGLSNEKLFF.

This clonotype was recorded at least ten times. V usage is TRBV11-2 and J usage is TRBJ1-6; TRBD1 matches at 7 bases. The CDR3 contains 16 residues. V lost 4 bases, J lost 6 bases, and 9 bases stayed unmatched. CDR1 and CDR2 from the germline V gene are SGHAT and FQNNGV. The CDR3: CASSYGPGQLNSPLHF. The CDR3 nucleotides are TGTGCCAGCAGCTACGGCCCGGGACAGCTTAATTCACCCCTCCACTTT.

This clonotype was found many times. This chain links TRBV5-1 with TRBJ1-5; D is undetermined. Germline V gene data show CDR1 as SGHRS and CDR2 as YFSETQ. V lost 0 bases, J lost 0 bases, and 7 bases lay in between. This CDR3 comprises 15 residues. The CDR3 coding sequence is TGCGCCAGCAGCTTGGAGGGATATAGCAATCAGCCCCAGCATTTT. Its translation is CASSLEGYSNQPQHF.